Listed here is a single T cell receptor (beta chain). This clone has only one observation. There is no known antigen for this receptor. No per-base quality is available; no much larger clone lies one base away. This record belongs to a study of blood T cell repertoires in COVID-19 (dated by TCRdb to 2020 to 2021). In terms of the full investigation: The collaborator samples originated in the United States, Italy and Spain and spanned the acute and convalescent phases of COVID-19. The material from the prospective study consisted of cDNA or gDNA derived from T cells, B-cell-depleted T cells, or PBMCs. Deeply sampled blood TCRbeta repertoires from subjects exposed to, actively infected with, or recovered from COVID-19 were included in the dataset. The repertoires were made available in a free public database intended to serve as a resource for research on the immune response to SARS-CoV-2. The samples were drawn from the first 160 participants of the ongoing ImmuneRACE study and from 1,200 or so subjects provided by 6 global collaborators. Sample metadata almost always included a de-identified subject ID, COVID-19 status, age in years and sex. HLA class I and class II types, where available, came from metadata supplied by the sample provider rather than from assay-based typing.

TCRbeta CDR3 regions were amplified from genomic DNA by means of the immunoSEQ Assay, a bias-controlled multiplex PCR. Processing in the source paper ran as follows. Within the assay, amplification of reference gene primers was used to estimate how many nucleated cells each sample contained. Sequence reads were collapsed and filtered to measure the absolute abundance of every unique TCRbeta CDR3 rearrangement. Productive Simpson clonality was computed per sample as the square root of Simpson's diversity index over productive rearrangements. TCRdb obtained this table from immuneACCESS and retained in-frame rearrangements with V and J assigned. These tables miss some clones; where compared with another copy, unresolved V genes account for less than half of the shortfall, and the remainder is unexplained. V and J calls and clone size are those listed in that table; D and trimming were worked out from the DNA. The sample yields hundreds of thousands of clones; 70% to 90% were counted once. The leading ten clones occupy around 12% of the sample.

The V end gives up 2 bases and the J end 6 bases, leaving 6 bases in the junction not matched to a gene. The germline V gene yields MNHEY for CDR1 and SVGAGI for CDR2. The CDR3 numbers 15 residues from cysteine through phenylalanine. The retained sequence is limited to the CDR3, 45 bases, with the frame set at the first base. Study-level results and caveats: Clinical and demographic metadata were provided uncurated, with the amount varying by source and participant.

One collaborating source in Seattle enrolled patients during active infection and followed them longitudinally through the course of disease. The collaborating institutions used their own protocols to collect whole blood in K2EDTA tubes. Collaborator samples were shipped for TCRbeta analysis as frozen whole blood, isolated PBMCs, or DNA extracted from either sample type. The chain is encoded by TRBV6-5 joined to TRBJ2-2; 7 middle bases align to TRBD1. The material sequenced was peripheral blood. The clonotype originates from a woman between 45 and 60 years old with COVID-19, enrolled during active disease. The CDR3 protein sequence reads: CASSYPTTGAGELFF. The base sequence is TGTGCCAGCAGTTACCCTACCACAGGGGCCGGGGAGCTGTTTTTT.